Below are 23 T cell receptor beta chains sequenced from a single sample in a study of molecular identifiers for immune sequencing clone quantification. TCRdb re-analysed the PCR reads in MiXCR, keeping a single row per CDR3 protein. The sample has about 10,000 distinct CDR3 sequences; about a sixth are singletons. The sample was naive CD8+ T cells from blood, with Jurkat cell RNA spiked in. Subset given: FACS-sorted CD8+CD4-CCR7+CD45RA+ naive T cells. The receptor source for this set is a human donor in good health. Some libraries in this study had Jurkat cell RNA spiked in.

By proportion, this clonotype is medium-sized. The chain has TRBV5-1 and TRBJ2-5; 7 bases map to TRBD2. The trim removed 1 base at V and 5 bases at J, leaving 5 bases unmatched. CDR3 length equals 14 residues. Per germline, CDR1 SGHRS and CDR2 YFSETQ. The CDR3 is CASSLYGLGETQYF. CDR3 nucleotides: TGCGCCAGCAGCTTGTATGGACTAGGGGAGACCCAGTACTTC.

About this clonotype: Compared with germline, one end of the junction differs, possibly owing to a read error. The CDR3 sequence is CVSSLPAAYGYTF. In nucleotides, the CDR3 is TGTGTCAGCAGTTTACCGGCAGCCTATGGCTACACCTTC. The chain carries TRBV12-3 or TRBV12-4 and TRBJ1-2; D is unclear. The CDR3 has 13 amino acids.

This clonotype was recorded at least ten times. This chain links TRBV12-5 with TRBJ2-3; D is uncertain. From germline, CDR1 is LGHNT and CDR2 FRNRAP. The V end lost 2 bases, the J end lost 4 bases, and 10 bases lay between the germline ends. The length of the CDR3 is 14 residues. The CDR3 bases are TGTGCTAGTGGTTTGTTGGGCGCAGCAGATACGCAGTATTTT. It encodes CASGLLGAADTQYF.

This clonotype is termed medium-sized. V is TRBV7-9 and J is TRBJ2-7, with D unclear. V shed 3 bases and J shed 2 bases, with 14 bases lying between them. The CDR3 has 15 amino acids. The germline V gene has CDR1 SEHNR and CDR2 FQNEAQ (reference sequence). CDR3 sequence reads: CASSFKERLAYEQYF. The CDR3 DNA reads as TGTGCCAGCAGCTTCAAGGAGAGGCTGGCCTACGAGCAGTACTTC.

By sample fraction, this clonotype is medium-sized (0.01 to 0.1%). The chain is built from TRBV11-2 and TRBJ2-7; D gene ambiguous. The CDR3 contains 15 residues. The V end lost 3 bases, the J end lost 2 bases, and 14 bases lay between the germline ends. The V gene's germline CDR1 is SGHAT and CDR2 FQNNGV. CDR3 loop: CASSLSARMTYEQYF. CDR3 sequence (DNA): TGTGCCAGCAGCTTGTCTGCTCGGATGACCTACGAGCAGTACTTC.

This clonotype was picked up many times. The chain couples TRBV15 to TRBJ2-7; the match to TRBD1 covers 10 bases. The V gene's germline CDR1 is LNHNV and CDR2 YYDKDF (reference sequence). The junction had 7 bases not matched to a gene; V was cut back by 3 bases and J by 2 bases. The length of the CDR3 is 16 residues. The CDR3 DNA sequence: TGTGCCACCAGCAGTAGACAGGGGGCTGGGACCTACGAGCAGTACTTC. It encodes CATSSRQGAGTYEQYF.

A note on this clonotype: A much larger clone differs by one base, so this may be a read error. This sequence joins TRBV12-3 or TRBV12-4 and TRBJ2-2; TRBD2 agrees at 8 bases. V was clipped by 5 bases and J by 6 bases; unmatched bases: 5. The CDR3 is made up of 14 amino acids. The CDR3 region is CASSRSGSAGELFF. For the CDR3, the DNA is TGTGCCAGCAGTCGAAGCGGGAGCGCCGGGGAGCTGTTTTTT.

Concerning this clonotype: A clone one base away is much larger, so this may be a read error. The chain recombines TRBV12-3 or TRBV12-4 with TRBJ2-7, with TRBD2 as a possible D gene (5 bases). The CDR3 totals 15 residues. As DNA, the CDR3 is TGTGCCAGCAGCCATACTACGGCTAGCTCGGGCGAGCGGTACTTC. It encodes CASSHTTASSGERYF.

This clonotype has at least ten counts. This rearrangement joins TRBV4-1 to TRBJ2-2; 7 bases fit TRBD2. The CDR3 has 14 residues. The V segment lost 6 bases and the J segment 1 base; nucleotides outside the gene matches: 2. Per germline, CDR1 MGHRA and CDR2 YSYEKL. CDR3 amino acids: CASSKRENTGELFF. The CDR3 bases are TGCGCCAGCAGTAAGCGGGAGAACACCGGGGAGCTGTTTTTT.

As concerns this clonotype: The junction departs from germline at one end; a sequencing error may be responsible. Here the CDR3 DNA reads TGCGGCGTTGACCCGAGACCCGGCCAGCTGAACACTGAGGCTTTCTTT. Protein: CGVDPRPGQLNTEAFF. The chain uses TRBV29-1 and TRBJ1-1; D remains ambiguous. Germline values: CDR1 SQVTM, CDR2 ANQGSEA. The CDR3 spans 16 residues.

In its sample, this clonotype ranks as medium-sized. The chain employs TRBV19 and TRBJ2-7; either TRBD1 or TRBD2 may supply D (5 bases each). Germline V gives CDR1 LNHDA, CDR2 SQIVND (reference sequence). Between the trimmed V and J ends, which lost 5 bases and 0 bases, there was a span of 11 bases. The CDR3 is 14 residues long. The CDR3 is CASSPWGSSYEQYF. Written as DNA, the CDR3 is TGTGCCAGTAGTCCCTGGGGGAGCTCCTACGAGCAGTACTTC.

In the case of this clonotype: A much more abundant neighbour one base away suggests this may be a read error. The conserved final phenylalanine or tryptophan is absent from the CDR3, which likely points to a read error. This chain uses TRBV11-2 with TRBJ2-1, with D possibly being TRBD2 (6 bases). The CDR3 spans 18 residues. Trimming took off 0 bases at V and 3 bases at J, with 18 bases between the two ends. The V gene's germline CDR1 is SGHAT and CDR2 FQNNGV. This CDR3 is CASSLETSLSGRYNEQFS. CDR3 DNA: TGTGCCAGCAGCTTAGAGACTAGTCTCTCCGGGCGCTACAATGAGCAGTTCTCC.

In its sample, this clonotype is medium-sized. This chain joins TRBV4-1 and TRBJ2-3; 9 nucleotides match TRBD1. The CDR3 totals 16 residues. Germline-derived CDR1 and CDR2 are MGHRA and YSYEKL. The junction had 6 bases not matched to a gene; V was cut back by 3 bases and J by 2 bases. CDR3 in amino acids: CASSQGQGPTTDTQYF. The CDR3 coding sequence is TGCGCCAGCAGCCAGGGACAGGGCCCTACCACAGATACGCAGTATTTT.

Concerning this clonotype: This may come from a read error, since a much larger clone is one base off. CDR3 nucleotides: TGTGCCAGCAGGGGACAGGAGGGAAGCTCCTACGAGCAGTACTTC. Residues: CASRGQEGSSYEQYF. V usage is TRBV11-1 and J usage is TRBJ2-7, with 8 bases identical to TRBD1. This CDR3 has 15 amino acids. Losses at the gene ends were 6 bases for V and 0 bases for J; bases not matched to a gene: 7. From germline, CDR1 is SGHAT and CDR2 FQDESV (reference sequence).

This clonotype was observed at least ten times. The chain carries TRBV6-2 or TRBV6-3 and TRBJ2-7, with D perhaps matching TRBD1 (6 bases). This CDR3 region has 16 residues. Germline V gene data show CDR1 as MNHEY and CDR2 as SVGEGT. Trimming left V 5 bases short and J 3 bases short, with 20 bases between. As DNA, the CDR3 is TGTGCCAGCAGTCAGATGCTCCGGACAGAAAACTACGAGCAGTACTTC. It specifies CASSQMLRTENYEQYF.

This clonotype was seen at least ten times. Without the conserved terminal phenylalanine or tryptophan, this CDR3 likely stems from a read error. It is unclear where the CDR3 begins or ends on the DNA, so no DNA is shown, and the CDR3 is as TCRdb lists it. The chain employs TRBV6-8 and TRBJ1-3. A total of 9 residues make up the CDR3, ends included. The germline CDR1 and CDR2 sequences are MNHGY and SAAAGT. The CDR3 region is CASIRKANQ.

By its share, this clonotype is medium-sized. This chain uses TRBV10-3 with TRBJ2-7; 7 nucleotides align to TRBD1. V was pared by 2 bases and J by 3 bases, with 4 bases of the junction left unmatched. Germline V CDR1 and CDR2: ENHRY, SYGVKD. This CDR3 has 14 residues. CDR3 amino acids: CAISEPGQSYEQYF. The CDR3 DNA is TGTGCCATCAGTGAGCCGGGACAGAGCTACGAGCAGTACTTC.

This clonotype was seen at least ten times. The gene calls are TRBV19 and TRBJ1-6, with 8 bases matching TRBD1. Unmatched junction bases numbered 10, after V lost 7 bases and J lost 17 bases. CDR3 length: 12 residues. Germline V gene sequence: CDR1 LNHDA, CDR2 SQIVND (reference sequence). CDR3 nucleotide sequence: TGTGCCAGTACCCGGGAGACAGGGGCTTTCCACTTT. Its protein is CASTRETGAFHF. The full variable domain, rest sourced from reference TRBV19 and TRBJ1-6, is DGGITQSPKYLFRKEGQNVTLSCEQNLNHDAMYWYRQDPGQGLRLIYYSQIVNDFQKGDIAEGYSVSREKKESFPLTVTSAQKNPTAFYLCASTRETGAFHFGNGTRLTVT.

Of note for this clonotype: This may stem from a read error, because a much larger clone lies one nucleotide away. The chain employs TRBV6-2 or TRBV6-3 and TRBJ2-4; D uncertain. CDR1 and CDR2 (germline): MNHEY, SVGEGT. The CDR3 spans 17 residues. The CDR3 spells CASSYSHLQIAKNIQCF. The CDR3 DNA reads as TGTGCCAGCAGTTACTCGCATCTTCAGATAGCCAAAAACATTCAGTGCTTC.

Of note for this clonotype: A much bigger clone sits one base away, suggesting this may be a read error. This chain joins TRBV12-3 or TRBV12-4 and TRBJ1-1; a weak D match, TRBD1 (5 bases). The CDR3 has 15 amino acids. CDR3 sequence reads: CASSLGLGLNTETFF. Here the CDR3 DNA reads TGTGCCAGCAGTTTAGGCCTGGGGCTTAACACTGAAACTTTCTTT.

This clonotype is termed medium-sized (0.01 to 0.1%). The J gene is TRBJ2-5, the V gene TRBV7-9; TRBD2 agrees at 12 bases. The germline V gene encodes CDR1 SEHNR and CDR2 FQNEAQ (reference sequence). CDR3 length equals 17 residues. V trimming: 2 bases; J trimming: 2 bases; junction bases outside the gene matches: 6. CDR3 in amino acids: CASSLRLAGVLQETQYF. DNA for the CDR3: TGTGCCAGCAGCTTAAGACTAGCGGGAGTCTTACAAGAGACCCAGTACTTC.

This clonotype was recorded at least ten times. The chain employs TRBV3-1 and TRBJ2-7; the D gene is possibly TRBD2 (5 bases). CDR3 length: 14 amino acids. Germline V gives CDR1 LGHDT, CDR2 YNNKEL (reference sequence). V lost 8 bases to trimming and J lost 3 bases, with 17 bases between them. CDR3 region: CASSLLQGGYEQYF. CDR3 sequence (DNA): TGTGCCAGCTCTTTACTCCAAGGAGGCTACGAGCAGTACTTC.

About this clonotype: A much larger clonotype is one base distant, so this may be a read error. The CDR3 loop reads CAGNRDGEQYF. The CDR3 coding sequence is TGTGCCGGCAACAGGGACGGCGAGCAGTACTTC. The rearrangement joins TRBV2 to TRBJ2-7; a possible D gene is TRBD1 (6 bases). The V gene's germline CDR1 is SNHLY and CDR2 FYNNEI. The CDR3 extends over 11 amino acids. V lost 11 bases and J 6 bases, leaving 14 bases between the germline ends.